Below are 19 T cell receptor beta chains sequenced from a single sample in a study of blood T cell repertoires in COVID-19. Measured with immunoSEQ multiplex PCR; TCRdb has only the in-frame clones, and not every one. The sample has 100,000 to 150,000 clones; less than 85% are singletons. Sequencing was performed on peripheral blood. These TCRs come from a woman aged 60 to 75 with acute or convalescent COVID-19.

The genes are TRBV5-1 and TRBJ1-1; possible D gene TRBD1, 6 bases. The V end lost 2 bases, the J end lost 0 bases, and 8 bases lay between the germline ends. This CDR3 is built from 14 residues. In germline, CDR1 is SGHRS, CDR2 YFSETQ. CDR3 DNA: TGCGCCAGCAGCTTACAGGGTATGAACACTGAAGCTTTCTTT. Protein: CASSLQGMNTEAFF.

For the CDR3, the DNA is TGTGCCAGCAGTTTCGACAGGGCCTATGGCTACACCTTC. Protein sequence: CASSFDRAYGYTF. The V and J genes are TRBV27 and TRBJ1-2, with TRBD1 matching 7 bases. V lost 3 bases to trimming and J lost 4 bases; unmatched junction nucleotides: 2. Germline V CDR1 and CDR2: MNHEY, SMNVEV (reference sequence). This CDR3 has 13 amino acids.

This chain links TRBV30 with TRBJ1-6, with 7 positions matching TRBD1. There are 14 residues in the CDR3. Germline lookup yields CDR1 GTSNPN and CDR2 SVGIG (reference sequence). V shed 1 base and J 7 bases; nucleotides not matched to a gene: 4. The CDR3, as DNA: TGTGCCTGGAGTGGGGGGACAGTCAATTCACCCCTCCACTTT. Translated: CAWSGGTVNSPLHF.

This clone has only a few counts. The chain links TRBV5-1 to TRBJ1-2; 8 nucleotides agree with TRBD1. V shed 2 bases, J shed 4 bases, and the junction held 4 bases outside the gene matches. Germline V lookup: CDR1 SGHRS, CDR2 YFSETQ. This CDR3 comprises 14 residues. Here the CDR3 DNA reads TGCGCCAGCAGCTTCGGGACAGGTGTCTATGGCTACACCTTC. It yields the protein CASSFGTGVYGYTF.

This chain connects TRBV27 to TRBJ1-2, with D uncertain. The germline V gene encodes CDR1 MNHEY and CDR2 SMNVEV (reference sequence). The CDR3 consists of 15 residues. V was clipped by 4 bases and J by 4 bases, with 16 bases between them. In nucleotides, the CDR3 is TGTGCCAGCAGTTCCGGACTCCGGGCGGGCTATGGCTACACCTTC. Translating gives CASSSGLRAGYGYTF.

The J gene is TRBJ1-1, the V gene TRBV10-1; D unclear. The CDR3 has 12 residues. The germline V and J ends were trimmed by 5 bases and 10 bases, with 14 bases remaining between them. Looked up from germline, CDR1 is WNHNN and CDR2 is SYGVQD (reference sequence). CDR3 sequence: CASSLGNGRAFF. The CDR3 region has the DNA TGCGCCAGCAGTTTGGGAAACGGGAGAGCTTTCTTT.

CDR3 sequence (DNA): TGTGCCAGCAGTTGGTTGACCGTAGCGGGGAGATCGGCAGATACGCAGTATTTT. Its protein is CASSWLTVAGRSADTQYF. The rearrangement joins TRBV27 to TRBJ2-3; 8 bases are a match to TRBD2. V shed 4 bases, J shed 4 bases, and the junction held 16 bases outside the gene matches. This CDR3 spans 18 amino acids. Germline V gives CDR1 MNHEY, CDR2 SMNVEV (reference sequence).

The rearrangement joins TRBV7-3 to TRBJ2-1; TRBD2 agrees at 9 bases. V was pared by 5 bases and J by 3 bases, with 5 bases of the junction left unmatched. Germline CDR1 and CDR2: SGHTA and FQGTGA. This CDR3 is 15 amino acids long. This CDR3 is CASSPAAGGYNEQFF. CDR3 sequence (DNA): TGTGCCAGCAGCCCTGCAGCGGGGGGCTACAATGAGCAGTTCTTC.

V and J are TRBV28 and TRBJ2-4; TRBD1 agrees at 7 bases. The length of the CDR3 is 16 residues. Germline values: CDR1 MDHEN, CDR2 SYDVKM. Trimming removed 5 bases from V and 0 bases from J; junction bases left unmatched: 7. The CDR3 loop reads CASSRPGQLAKNIQYF. The CDR3 nucleotides read TGTGCCAGCAGTCGACCGGGACAGCTAGCCAAAAACATTCAGTACTTC.

The chain employs TRBV4-1 and TRBJ2-3, with TRBD2 identical over 8 bases. The V and J ends lost 1 base and 1 base, in that order; junction bases with no gene match: 4. This CDR3 is built from 16 residues. In germline, CDR1 is MGHRA, CDR2 YSYEKL. The CDR3 region has the DNA TGCGCCAGCAGCCAAGTCCGGGGGGGCGGCACAGATACGCAGTATTTT. It codes for CASSQVRGGGTDTQYF.

V is TRBV11-1 and J is TRBJ1-1; 10 nucleotides match TRBD1. Germline CDR1 and CDR2: SGHAT and FQDESV (reference sequence). With 8 bases clipped from V and 4 bases from J, the junction kept 13 bases outside the gene matches. The CDR3 contains 16 residues. CDR3 sequence reads: CASSPPGQGFFTEAFF. The DNA of the CDR3 is TGTGCCAGCTCCCCCCCGGGACAGGGGTTTTTCACTGAAGCTTTCTTT.

The chain recombines TRBV11-2 with TRBJ1-1, with 9 bases that match TRBD1. The V segment lost 5 bases and the J segment 7 bases; nucleotides outside the gene matches: 5. The V gene's germline CDR1 is SGHAT and CDR2 FQNNGV. There are 13 residues in the CDR3. The CDR3 here is CASSRGQGFEAFF. In DNA, the CDR3 is TGTGCCAGCAGCCGGGGACAGGGCTTTGAAGCTTTCTTT.

This sequence joins TRBV5-1 and TRBJ2-2; 11 positions match TRBD2. V trimming: 0 bases; J trimming: 4 bases; junction bases outside the gene matches: 2. The CDR3 loop spans 16 amino acids. Germline CDR1 reads SGHRS; CDR2 reads YFSETQ. The CDR3 DNA reads TGCGCCAGCAGCTTGGGGCTAGCGGGGGGCACCGGGGAGCTGTTTTTT. This translates into CASSLGLAGGTGELFF.

The rearrangement links TRBV6-5 to TRBJ1-2; the D gene is possibly TRBD1 (6 bases). V was pared by 5 bases and J by 5 bases, with 18 bases between. CDR3 length equals 15 residues. Germline V CDR1 and CDR2: MNHEY, SVGAGI. The DNA for the CDR3 is TGTGCCAGCAGTCCCCAAGGAGGGGGGGCATATGGCTACACCTTC. Protein: CASSPQGGGAYGYTF.

This clone was picked up one time. The chain recombines TRBV29-1 with TRBJ2-1; tentative D call: TRBD1 (6 bases). Trimming removed 4 bases from V and 4 bases from J, with 14 bases in between. Germline V gene sequence: CDR1 SQVTM, CDR2 ANQGSEA. CDR3 size: 14 residues. In nucleotides, the CDR3 is TGCAGCGTTGTAACAGGGCTAGGGTACAATGAGCAGTTCTTC. It is translated as CSVVTGLGYNEQFF.

In regard to this clone: The same CDR3 can be traced to other DNA sequences in this sample. The chain is built from TRBV18 and TRBJ2-3, with 11 positions matching TRBD2. The J segment lost 1 base and the V segment lost 6 bases, leaving 3 bases of the junction unmatched. Germline values: CDR1 KGHSH, CDR2 LQKENI. The CDR3 contains 15 residues. CDR3: CASSLGLAGTDTQYF. CDR3 DNA sequence: TGTGCCAGCTCCCTGGGACTAGCGGGCACAGATACGCAGTATTTT.

This chain connects TRBV4-1 to TRBJ2-3; perhaps TRBD2 as D (6 bases). CDR3 size: 15 residues. V lost 0 bases and J 8 bases, leaving 15 bases between the germline ends. Germline CDR1 MGHRA, CDR2 YSYEKL. The CDR3 is CASSQEGAGGLTQYF. The CDR3, as DNA: TGCGCCAGCAGCCAAGAGGGAGCAGGAGGGCTTACGCAGTATTTT.

This clone was found once. The J gene is TRBJ2-2, the V gene TRBV10-1; the D is unclear. V gave up 3 bases and J gave up 8 bases, with 10 bases separating them. Germline CDR1 reads WNHNN; CDR2 reads SYGVQD (reference sequence). The CDR3 extends over 13 amino acids. This CDR3 is CASSESEAGELFF. CDR3 DNA sequence: TGCGCCAGCAGTGAAAGTGAAGCAGGGGAGCTGTTTTTT.

The genes are TRBV7-9 and TRBJ1-5; D is unresolved. V shed 5 bases and J shed 0 bases, with 11 bases lying between them. This CDR3 contains 15 residues. CDR1 and CDR2 (germline): SEHNR, FQNEAQ (reference sequence). Here the CDR3 DNA reads TGTGCCAGCAGCCCAATGGGAGTTAGCAATCAGCCCCAGCATTTT. As protein: CASSPMGVSNQPQHF.